This T cell receptor beta chain was profiled in a study of cytomegalovirus exposure and HLA in healthy donors. The overall study: The same platform as the roughly 670 first-cohort repertoires was used for the 95 to 150 validation repertoires, a later analysis reported.

On this clone itself: Antigen: not known.

Study conclusions and caveats: In vitro work confirmed that a few CMV-associated chains recognize CMV antigens. According to the study, roughly 160 TCR beta chains were cytomegalovirus-associated.

The method was immunoSEQ multiplex PCR; TCRdb's version includes in-frame clones alone and lacks a portion of them. Among around 190,000 clones listed, 85% were seen once. The CDR3 spans 14 residues. With V trimmed by 6 bases and J by 7 bases, 10 bases remained unmatched. Germline V CDR1 and CDR2: MNHEY, SVGAGI. A roughly 120-subject validation cohort, separate from the approximately 670-subject first cohort, supplied the donors. Sample: PBMCs. This chain joins TRBV6-5 and TRBJ2-5; 8 positions match TRBD1. This sequence was found in a man aged 18 to 35 in good health and CMV-seropositive. The DNA for the CDR3 is TGTGCCAGCAGCCGAGGACAGGGACGGGTGACCCAGTACTTC. Its protein is CASSRGQGRVTQYF.